A selection of T cell receptor beta chains follows, all from one sample in a study of OX40 agonist ivuxolimab in advanced cancers. Method: immunoSEQ multiplex PCR; TCRdb's copy keeps in-frame clones and lacks some. The table records fewer than 40,000 clones, around three quarters of them present only once. Sample: CD4+ or CD8+ T cells sorted from blood, taken in a trial of the OX40 agonist ivuxolimab. These receptors came from an adult with an advanced solid tumor such as melanoma, head and neck, liver or kidney cancer. CDR3s include the opening cysteine and the closing phenylalanine or tryptophan. A D gene is named only where the DNA matches it firmly. Only some rows state a clone size, as once, few, many or a class for expanded clones.

J gene,V gene,clone size,D gene,CDR3 DNA,CDR3 protein
TRBJ2-3,TRBV29-1,once,-,TGCAGCGTTGAAGGTCAGGCGTCCGCCCCCTGGGATACGCAGTATTTT,CSVEGQASAPWDTQYF
TRBJ2-7,TRBV2,-,-,TGTGCCAGCAGTGAAGCGGGGGGTCTAGCAACCTACGAGCAGTACTTC,CASSEAGGLATYEQYF
TRBJ1-1,TRBV7-2,once,-,TGTGCCAGCAGCTCGCCGGGACCGCAGAACACTGAAGCTTTCTTT,CASSSPGPQNTEAFF
TRBJ2-7,TRBV28,-,-,TGTGCCAGCAGACCGTGGCGCACGAGCTCCTACGAGCAGTACTTC,CASRPWRTSSYEQYF
TRBJ2-5,TRBV18,-,-,TGTGCCAGCTCACCATCTGTAACTGGGGAGGAAAAACAAGAGACCCAGTACTTC,CASSPSVTGEEKQETQYF
TRBJ2-7,TRBV27,-,-,TGTGCCAGCAGTTTATCTAGCGTCAGCTCCTACGAGCAGTACTTC,CASSLSSVSSYEQYF
TRBJ2-7,TRBV7-9,-,-,TGTGCCAGCAGCCCCCGAGGGGGCGGGCGGGGCCTAGAAGAGCAGTACTTC,CASSPRGGGRGLEEQYF
TRBJ2-5,TRBV6-1,-,-,TGTGCCAGCCTCGGGGCTGGTTCGGTGACCCAGTACTTC,CASLGAGSVTQYF
TRBJ2-2,TRBV10-1,-,-,TGCGCCAGCAGGGGTTCCAGCCGCACCGGGGAGCTGTTTTTT,CASRGSSRTGELFF
TRBJ1-1,TRBV15,-,-,TGTGCCACCAGCAGAGATAGAGGGGGGGGCACTGAAGCTTTCTTT,CATSRDRGGGTEAFF
TRBJ2-3,TRBV11-2,-,TRBD2,TGTGCCAGCAGCTTATTGACTAGCCCTTATGGCACAGATACGCAGTATTTT,CASSLLTSPYGTDTQYF
TRBJ2-3,TRBV5-1,-,-,TGCGCCAGCAGCTTGGTGACCGGGTCAGATACGCAGTATTTT,CASSLVTGSDTQYF
TRBJ1-2,TRBV5-4,-,-,TGTGCCAGCAGCACAACGGGGAGCTATGGCTACACCTTC,CASSTTGSYGYTF